What follows are 21 T cell receptor beta chains derived from one specimen sequenced in a study of cytomegalovirus exposure and HLA in healthy donors. PCR involved 60 Vbeta and 13 Jbeta primers. Data came from immunoSEQ multiplex PCR; TCRdb stores just in-frame clones and leaves some out. The table lists 95,000 to 100,000 clones, around four fifths of them singletons. Sequencing was carried out using PBMCs. These receptors came from a man aged 35 to 55 in good health and CMV-seronegative.

This chain links TRBV4-1 with TRBJ2-7; 7 nucleotides align to TRBD1. The V and J ends lost 4 bases and 1 base, in that order; junction bases with no gene match: 4. CDR1 and CDR2 (germline): MGHRA, YSYEKL. The CDR3 loop spans 14 amino acids. CDR3 bases: TGCGCCAGCAGCCCATCACAGGGGTCCTACGAGCAGTACTTC. This gives the protein CASSPSQGSYEQYF.

The rearrangement joins TRBV30 to TRBJ1-2; possibly TRBD1 for D (5 bases). Per the germline V gene, CDR1 is GTSNPN and CDR2 is SVGIG (reference sequence). The V and J ends lost 4 bases and 4 bases respectively, with 19 bases between them. CDR3 length equals 15 residues. The CDR3 sequence: CAWKLPGLGSYGYTF. The CDR3 region has the DNA TGTGCCTGGAAGCTACCGGGACTGGGCTCCTATGGCTACACCTTC.

The chain combines TRBV19 with TRBJ1-1, with 7 bases lining up with TRBD1. The germline gives CDR1 LNHDA, CDR2 SQIVND (reference sequence). Unmatched junction bases numbered 3, after V lost 3 bases and J lost 2 bases. This CDR3 contains 14 residues. The CDR3 sequence is CASSIYRGNTEAFF. The CDR3 coding sequence is TGTGCCAGTAGTATTTACAGGGGAAACACTGAAGCTTTCTTT.

The V call is TRBV7-6, the J call TRBJ1-3; 7 bases align to TRBD1. Germline V CDR1 and CDR2: SGHVS, FNYEAQ. The ends lost 5 bases at V and 2 bases at J; junction bases unmatched: 6. The CDR3 has 15 amino acids. In DNA form, the CDR3 reads TGTGCCAGCAGCCCATTGGACAGGCCTGGAAACACCATATATTTT. Protein: CASSPLDRPGNTIYF. The full variable domain, rest sourced from reference TRBV7-6 and TRBJ1-3, is GAGVSQSPRYKVTKRGQDVALRCDPISGHVSLYWYRQALGQGPEFLTYFNYEAQQDKSGLPNDRFSAERPEGSISTLTIQRTEQRDSAMYRCASSPLDRPGNTIYFGEGSWLTVV.

The J gene is TRBJ2-3, the V gene TRBV5-6; a possible D gene is TRBD1 (6 bases). Trimming took off 2 bases at V and 2 bases at J, with 12 bases between the two ends. This CDR3 spans 15 amino acids. CDR1 is SGHDT, CDR2 YYEEEE, per germline. The CDR3: CASSFGQLDTDTQYF. As DNA, the CDR3 is TGTGCCAGCAGCTTTGGACAGCTTGACACAGATACGCAGTATTTT.

J is TRBJ2-1 and V is TRBV7-4, with 8 bases fitting TRBD1. This CDR3 spans 15 amino acids. J lost 7 bases, V lost 0 bases, and 5 bases had no gene match. Germline CDR1 is SGHVT and CDR2 is SQSDAQ. DNA of the CDR3: TGTGCCAGCAGCTTAGCAAGGGACAGGCCGAATGAGCAGTTCTTC. Translated: CASSLARDRPNEQFF.

The chain recombines TRBV28 with TRBJ1-4; D gene unclear. CDR1 is MDHEN and CDR2 is SYDVKM in the germline V gene. The CDR3 is made up of 13 amino acids. Trimming pared 2 bases from V and 8 bases from J, leaving 9 bases between. For the CDR3, the DNA is TGTGCCAGCAGTTTAATCCGTGGCGAAAAACTGTTTTTT. Translating gives CASSLIRGEKLFF. Looking up the rest from reference TRBV28 and TRBJ1-4 gives the full variable domain: DVKVTQSSRYLVKRTGEKVFLECVQDMDHENMFWYRQDPGLGLRLIYFSYDVKMKEKGDIPEGYSVSREKKERFSLILESASTNQTSMYLCASSLIRGEKLFFGSGTQLSVL.

This clone appeared once. The chain has TRBV9 and TRBJ1-3, with D uncertain. Germline V gene sequence: CDR1 SGDLS, CDR2 YYNGEE. The V and J ends lost 4 bases and 4 bases respectively, with 15 bases between them. This CDR3 has 15 residues. CDR3 in amino acids: CASSTTLWEGNTIYF. CDR3 in DNA: TGTGCCAGCAGCACGACCCTGTGGGAGGGAAACACCATATATTTT.

The chain couples TRBV7-9 to TRBJ2-1, with TRBD1 matching 8 bases. V lost 4 bases and J lost 0; bases outside the gene matches: 2. CDR1 and CDR2 from the germline V gene are SEHNR and FQNEAQ (reference sequence). This CDR3 has 15 residues. CDR3 sequence (DNA): TGTGCCAGCAGCTCCGGACAGGGCTCCTACAATGAGCAGTTCTTC. Translating it yields CASSSGQGSYNEQFF.

The sample holds one count of this clone. The gene calls are TRBV30 and TRBJ2-5; 7 nucleotides agree with TRBD2. Germline CDR1 reads GTSNPN; CDR2 reads SVGIG (reference sequence). The V segment lost 1 base and the J segment 7 bases; nucleotides outside the gene matches: 15. The CDR3 extends over 16 amino acids. CDR3 region: CAWSEGFGAGVGTQYF. The CDR3 DNA reads TGTGCCTGGAGTGAAGGGTTTGGGGCGGGGGTCGGGACCCAGTACTTC.

V gene TRBV2 combines with J gene TRBJ2-4; 10 bases match TRBD2. Germline V gene sequence: CDR1 SNHLY, CDR2 FYNNEI. The ends lost 6 bases at V and 1 base at J; junction bases unmatched: 6. This CDR3 has 16 amino acids. The CDR3 DNA sequence: TGTGCCAGCAGAGGACTAGCGGAAGGGGCCAAAAACATTCAGTACTTC. It encodes CASRGLAEGAKNIQYF.

This clone was observed once. The rearrangement uses TRBV10-3 and TRBJ2-3; maybe TRBD2 (6 bases). Between the trimmed V and J ends, which lost 10 bases and 6 bases, there was a span of 8 bases. The CDR3 has 10 amino acids. CDR1 ENHRY and CDR2 SYGVKD come from the germline V gene. The CDR3 DNA follows: TGTGCCAGCGGGGTCGATACGCAGTATTTT. Its translation is CASGVDTQYF.

This clone was picked up one time. This sequence joins TRBV6-5 and TRBJ2-7; unclear D gene. Germline loops: CDR1 MNHEY, CDR2 SVGAGI. Trimming took off 2 bases at V and 8 bases at J, with 13 bases between the two ends. The CDR3 has 13 residues. CDR3 coding DNA: TGTGCCAGCAGTTACGATGCGGCTACGAAGCAGTACTTC. It specifies CASSYDAATKQYF.

CDR3 region: CASSPRTSGSYEQYF. CDR3 DNA sequence: TGTGCCAGCAGCCCCCGGACTAGCGGATCCTACGAGCAGTACTTC. The J gene is TRBJ2-7, the V gene TRBV11-2, with 10 positions matching TRBD2. The CDR3 is 15 amino acids. Germline-derived CDR1 and CDR2 are SGHAT and FQNNGV. Trimming removed 5 bases from V and 1 base from J; junction bases left unmatched: 5.

The chain links TRBV30 to TRBJ2-7; TRBD1 agrees at 10 bases. The germline V gene encodes CDR1 GTSNPN and CDR2 SVGIG (reference sequence). With 4 bases clipped from V and 0 bases from J, the junction kept 9 bases outside the gene matches. This CDR3 has 16 amino acids. CDR3 sequence reads: CAWISPGQGHSYEQYF. The CDR3 DNA reads TGTGCCTGGATCTCCCCGGGACAGGGGCACTCCTACGAGCAGTACTTC.

The chain carries TRBV7-2 and TRBJ2-1; no clear D gene. V lost 1 base, J lost 9 bases, and 4 bases lay in between. The germline V gene has CDR1 SGHTA and CDR2 FQGNSA. This CDR3 region has 11 residues. Here the CDR3 DNA reads TGTGCCAGCAGCTTAGGCGGTGAGCAGTTCTTC. This codes for CASSLGGEQFF.

The rearrangement joins TRBV30 to TRBJ2-3, with unresolved D. The germline CDR1 and CDR2 sequences are GTSNPN and SVGIG (reference sequence). The CDR3 is 14 amino acids. V lost 0 bases, J lost 0 bases, and 7 bases lay in between. CDR3 residues: CAWSVSSSTDTQYF. The CDR3 region has the DNA TGTGCCTGGAGTGTTTCCTCTAGCACAGATACGCAGTATTTT.

In regard to this clone: One junction end does not reproduce the germline sequence, and a read error may be involved. The chain is built from TRBV7-9 and TRBJ2-1; 9 nucleotides match TRBD2. The CDR3 is 16 residues long. Germline-derived CDR1 and CDR2 are SEHNR and FQNEAQ (reference sequence). The CDR3 region has the DNA TGTGCCAGCAGTTTAGCGGGGGCGCCCATCTACAATGAGCAGTTCTTC. It encodes CASSLAGAPIYNEQFF.

V is TRBV6-1 and J is TRBJ1-5, with D possibly being TRBD1 (5 bases). V was trimmed by 2 bases and J by 5 bases, leaving 7 bases between them. Germline V gene sequence: CDR1 MNHNS, CDR2 SASEGT. There are 13 residues in the CDR3. The CDR3 spells CASSEKGYQPQHF. The CDR3 DNA reads TGTGCCAGCAGTGAAAAGGGGTATCAGCCCCAGCATTTT.

This sequence joins TRBV19 and TRBJ2-2; 7 bases fit TRBD1. V trimming: 9 bases; J trimming: 3 bases; junction bases outside the gene matches: 16. CDR1 LNHDA and CDR2 SQIVND come from the germline V gene (reference sequence). The CDR3 runs 17 residues. This CDR3 is CASSPPFGQVHTGELFF. The CDR3 DNA sequence: TGTGCCAGCTCGCCCCCCTTCGGACAGGTCCACACCGGGGAGCTGTTTTTT.

This sequence joins TRBV4-3 and TRBJ1-5, with unresolved D. The CDR3 is 17 amino acids. Germline values: CDR1 LGHNA, CDR2 YSLEER. V lost 0 bases and J lost 1, with 13 bases in between. The CDR3 here is CASSQDYRGVSNQPQHF. CDR3 nucleotides: TGCGCCAGCAGCCAAGATTATCGGGGAGTCAGCAATCAGCCCCAGCATTTT.